This T cell receptor beta chain was identified during a study of metastatic and nonmetastatic thyroid tumors (dated by TCRdb to 2019 to 2021). Study-level background: For patients with malignant and with benign thyroid disease, the researchers compared repertoires between peripheral blood samples and tumor or nodule tissue samples.

The CDR3 sequence holds 13 residues, the cysteine and phenylalanine included. Only the CDR3 region is kept as DNA, spanning 39 bases read in frame from base 1. V is cut by 9 bases and J by 5 bases, and the space between the germline ends is 14 bases. As encoded in the germline V gene, CDR1 is KGHSH while CDR2 is LQKENI. General findings and caveats noted by the study authors: In both blood and tumor samples, malignant tumors were reported to have significantly higher TCR beta diversity than benign nodules.

Before undergoing thyroid surgery, none of the patients had been given any kind of treatment. Using T-cell receptor beta sequencing, the researchers looked back retrospectively at clinical samples from patients, gathered between the early 2010s and the late 2010s. This clone was detected ten times or more. Its recognized antigen is unknown. The input lacks base qualities; no much larger clone sits a single base away. Receptor libraries were prepared by PCR. The listed sequencing device is Illumina HiSeq 4000. The TCR beta-chain CDR3 region of each patient was profiled by high-throughput sequencing. Regarding the original processing steps: The researchers built a classifier to tell apart papillary thyroid cancer patients with distant metastasis, based on CDR3 differences among clinicopathological groups. The Shannon index was used to measure repertoire diversity, and the Morisita-Horn index was used to measure how similar tumor and blood repertoires were. TCRdb handled the public reads itself, with Q25 trimming in fastp and clone calling in MiXCR, and kept productive beta chains. What appears here as the V and J calls and clone size reflects TCRdb's work, not the paper's. The sample table contains 60,000 or so clones; only one count was recorded for roughly 4% of them. The ten biggest clones cover under 25% of the sample.

Sequencing used blood. The chain uses TRBV18 and TRBJ2-1; TRBD2 could be the D gene, as 5 bases match. This receptor was taken from a female donor with papillary thyroid cancer or a benign thyroid nodule (not recorded which). Some clones in this sample may be carry-over from other donors' samples. CDR3 reads: CASSKDLNNEQFF. The DNA sequence reads TGTGCCAGTTCTAAGGACTTAAACAATGAGCAGTTCTTC.